These 7 T cell receptor beta chains originate from one sample sequenced in a study of long-term antiretroviral therapy in people with HIV. Version v3.0 of the immunoSEQ assay was performed at survey level. This table comes from immunoSEQ multiplex PCR, and its TCRdb copy is limited to in-frame clones, with some not included. This table holds 35,000 or so clones, around 94% found once. The sequencing here drew on unsorted PBMCs, taken 4.1 years after starting antiretroviral therapy. The receptors were sampled from a woman between 50 and 59 years old with HIV.

This chain joins TRBV5-4 and TRBJ2-3; 7 bases map to TRBD2. This CDR3 spans 14 amino acids. The germline CDR1 and CDR2 sequences are SGHNT and YYREEE (reference sequence). After removal of 2 bases from V and 3 bases from J, the junction contained 3 bases not matched to a gene. Written as DNA, the CDR3 is TGTGCCAGCAGCTTTCCCGGGGGGACAGATACGCAGTATTTT. Amino acid sequence: CASSFPGGTDTQYF.

The chain uses TRBV28 and TRBJ1-4; 10 bases align to TRBD1. This CDR3 spans 17 amino acids. V dropped 2 bases and J dropped 10; count of bases not matched to a gene: 13. Per the germline V gene, CDR1 is MDHEN and CDR2 is SYDVKM. DNA of the CDR3: TGTGCCAGCAGTTTACCGGGGACAGGGGCCATAAGGGGAAAACTGTTTTTT. Protein: CASSLPGTGAIRGKLFF.

The chain employs TRBV19 and TRBJ1-5; D perhaps matches TRBD1 (6 bases). The germline CDR1 and CDR2 sequences are LNHDA and SQIVND (reference sequence). V dropped 6 bases and J dropped 7 bases, with 13 bases sitting between them. The CDR3 has 13 residues. The CDR3 sequence: CASRPTGWQPQHF. CDR3 sequence (DNA): TGTGCCAGTAGACCGACAGGTTGGCAGCCCCAGCATTTT.

The V call is TRBV19, the J call TRBJ1-2; no firm D call. The CDR3 has 12 amino acids. Trimming shortened V by 4 bases and J by 4 bases, and 7 bases separated the two germline ends. Germline CDR1 and CDR2: LNHDA and SQIVND (reference sequence). In nucleotides, the CDR3 is TGTGCCAGTAGTACCCTCGGCTATGGCTACACCTTC. This codes for CASSTLGYGYTF.

The V gene is TRBV9, the J gene TRBJ1-3; D is perhaps TRBD1 (5 bases). Germline V gene data show CDR1 as SGDLS and CDR2 as YYNGEE. CDR3 length: 15 residues. Deletions cut 5 bases from V and 0 bases from J, with 12 bases between. CDR3 sequence (DNA): TGTGCCAGCAGTGGAGGAGGGGCCTCTGGAAACACCATATATTTT. This codes for CASSGGGASGNTIYF.

This clone occurred once. The chain recombines TRBV15 with TRBJ1-2; TRBD1 is a possible D gene (6 bases). Germline assignment: CDR1 LNHNV and CDR2 YYDKDF (reference sequence). The CDR3 loop spans 17 amino acids. Between the trimmed V and J ends, which lost 3 bases and 1 base, there was a span of 18 bases. The CDR3 region is CATSRGPAGDSNYGYTF. The CDR3 coding sequence is TGTGCCACCAGCAGGGGGCCCGCAGGGGATAGTAACTATGGCTACACCTTC.

The chain uses TRBV12-5 and TRBJ2-5, with D perhaps TRBD1 (5 bases). The CDR3 covers 15 residues. V lost 6 bases, J lost 1 base, and 15 bases lay in between. Germline-derived CDR1 and CDR2 are LGHNT and FRNRAP. This chain's CDR3 is CASGQAGQIQETQYF. CDR3 nucleotide sequence: TGTGCTAGTGGACAGGCAGGACAAATCCAAGAGACCCAGTACTTC.